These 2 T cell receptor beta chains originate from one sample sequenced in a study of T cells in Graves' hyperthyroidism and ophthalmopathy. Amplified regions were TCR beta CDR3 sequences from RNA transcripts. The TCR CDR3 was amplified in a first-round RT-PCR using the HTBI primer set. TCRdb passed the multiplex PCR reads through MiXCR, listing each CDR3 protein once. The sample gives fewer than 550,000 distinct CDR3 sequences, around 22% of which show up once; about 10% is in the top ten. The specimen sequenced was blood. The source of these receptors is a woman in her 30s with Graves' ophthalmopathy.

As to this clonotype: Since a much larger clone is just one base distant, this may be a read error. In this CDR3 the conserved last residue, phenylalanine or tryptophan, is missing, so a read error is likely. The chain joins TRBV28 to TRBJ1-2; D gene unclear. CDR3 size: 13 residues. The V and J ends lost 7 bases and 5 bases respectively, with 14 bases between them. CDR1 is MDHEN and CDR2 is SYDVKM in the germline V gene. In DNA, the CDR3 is TGTGCCAGCACTCATCCCCGTCTGTATGGCTACACCTTG. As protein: CASTHPRLYGYTL.

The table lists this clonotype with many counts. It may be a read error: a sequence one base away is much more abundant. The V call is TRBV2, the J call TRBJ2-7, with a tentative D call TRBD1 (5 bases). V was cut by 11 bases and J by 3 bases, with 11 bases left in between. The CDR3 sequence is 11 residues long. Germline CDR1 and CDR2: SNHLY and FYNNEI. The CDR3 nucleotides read TGTGCCGGCACAGGAAACTACGAGCAGTACTTC. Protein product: CAGTGNYEQYF.